Given below is one TCR beta chain in context. The antigen is unknown. Genomic DNA acted as the template from which TCR beta VDJ combination and CDR3 sequence profiling were carried out. TCRdb fed the reads into MiXCR, producing one record per CDR3 protein. The data hold around 170,000 distinct CDR3 sequences, with 50% to 75% observed a single time. Germline loops: CDR1 KGHDR, CDR2 SFDVKD. The CDR3 is 15 residues long. The trim removed 3 bases at V and 7 bases at J, leaving 7 bases unmatched. This sample stems from a study of CD8+CD57+ T cells in acquired aplastic anemia. Study-level results: Patients and controls shared about 27 CD8+ CDR3 sequences.

The chain carries TRBV24-1 and TRBJ2-2; TRBD2 aligns across 7 bases. The sequenced sample consisted of sorted CD4+, CD8+, or CD8+CD57+ T cells (not recorded which) from PBMCs. The clonotype was recovered from a human donor in good health. CDR3 in amino acids: CATSDRLGRVGELFF. The CDR3 region has the DNA TGTGCCACCAGTGATCGTTTGGGGAGGGTCGGGGAGCTGTTTTTT.